The 24 T cell receptor beta chains in this list originate from one sample, sequenced in a study of regulatory T cells in long-lasting Graves disease. According to the study, TCR beta libraries were built with iRepertoire HTBI primers and CDR3-region Arm-PCR. TCRdb called the multiplex PCR reads again in MiXCR, with one record for every CDR3 protein. This sample has fewer than 650,000 distinct CDR3 sequences, with 16% found just once. Time point specified: newly diagnosed GD, antithyroid drugs for less than 3 months. RNA extracted from PBMCs served as the sequencing template. Separately, the same data were catalogued under a study of T cells in Graves' hyperthyroidism and ophthalmopathy.

The sample in question was peripheral blood mononuclear cells (PBMCs), obtained at new diagnosis, from a patient treated with antithyroid drugs. Receptors originate from a woman aged 25 to 45 with Graves disease.

The sample holds a few counts of this clonotype. The V gene is TRBV5-1, the J gene TRBJ2-3, with D possibly called TRBD1 or TRBD2 (5 bases each). The CDR3 covers 14 residues. The V and J ends lost 2 bases and 5 bases respectively, with 12 bases between them. Germline assignment: CDR1 SGHRS and CDR2 YFSETQ. The CDR3 region is CASSLGTAGDTQYF. DNA for the CDR3: TGCGCCAGCAGCTTAGGGACGGCGGGAGATACGCAGTATTTT. The variable domain in full, completed from reference TRBV5-1 and TRBJ2-3, reads KAGVTQTPRYLIKTRGQQVTLSCSPISGHRSVSWYQQTPGQGLQFLFEYFSETQRNKGNFPGRFSGRQFSNSRSEMNVSTLELGDSALYLCASSLGTAGDTQYFGPGTRLTVL.

This clonotype was seen ten or more times. The chain links TRBV11-2 to TRBJ2-5; D is unresolved. CDR1 and CDR2 from the germline V gene are SGHAT and FQNNGV. The CDR3 is made up of 14 amino acids. The germline V and J ends were trimmed by 5 bases and 5 bases, with 15 bases remaining between them. The CDR3 DNA follows: TGTGCCAGCAGCAACCTCCTAGGGTCCGAGACCCAGTACTTC. This codes for CASSNLLGSETQYF.

The chain employs TRBV18 and TRBJ1-3; the D is unclear. The CDR3 is 14 amino acids. CDR1 KGHSH and CDR2 LQKENI come from the germline V gene. V dropped 3 bases and J dropped 0 bases, with 6 bases sitting between them. The CDR3 nucleotides read TGTGCCAGCTCACCTCAGGACTCTGGAAACACCATATATTTT. Translated, it gives CASSPQDSGNTIYF.

This clonotype occurred a few times. V is TRBV15 and J is TRBJ1-6; D gene ambiguous. The CDR3 runs to 17 residues. Trimming stripped 0 bases from V and 6 bases from J, with 15 bases between. In germline, CDR1 is LNHNV, CDR2 YYDKDF (reference sequence). The CDR3 nucleotides read TGTGCCACCAGCAGAGAGCTCGTCGGAGGGTCTAATTCACCCCTCCACTTT. Translating it yields CATSRELVGGSNSPLHF.

This clonotype was seen only a few times. The CDR3 protein is CASSLRRILVWEKLFF. The CDR3 DNA is TGTGCCAGCAGCCTGCGGCGGATACTAGTCTGGGAAAAACTGTTTTTT. The V gene is TRBV28, the J gene TRBJ1-4; unclear D gene. Trimming cost V 6 bases and J 8 bases, with 22 bases left between them. Germline-derived CDR1 and CDR2 are MDHEN and SYDVKM. CDR3 length: 16 amino acids.

This clonotype has at least ten counts. The chain couples TRBV7-2 to TRBJ1-1, with D perhaps matching TRBD1 (6 bases). V lost 4 bases, J lost 12 bases, and 15 bases lay in between. This CDR3 has 12 amino acids. Germline CDR1 reads SGHTA; CDR2 reads FQGNSA. The CDR3 reads CASSSHRTETFF. The CDR3 bases are TGTGCCAGCAGCTCCCATCGGACAGAAACTTTCTTT.

This rearrangement joins TRBV19 to TRBJ1-2, with no clear D. V was trimmed by 6 bases and J by 4 bases, leaving 18 bases between them. The CDR3 consists of 15 residues. The germline V gene has CDR1 LNHDA and CDR2 SQIVND (reference sequence). CDR3 bases: TGTGCCAGTAGGCCCGGGCAGATGGGTGGCTATGGCTACACCTTC. Translation gives CASRPGQMGGYGYTF.

This clonotype has just a few counts. At one boundary the junction diverges from the germline segment, which might be a read error. The chain couples TRBV20-1 to TRBJ2-7; D might be TRBD2 (6 bases). This CDR3 has 11 residues. Germline V gene lookup returns CDR1 DFQATT and CDR2 SNEGSKA (reference sequence). The CDR3 reads CCGINSYEQYF. As DNA, the CDR3 is TGTTGCGGGATAAATTCCTACGAGCAGTACTTC.

This clonotype was detected many times. CDR3 loop: CASSLEGSTYNEQFF. CDR3 coding DNA: TGTGCCAGCAGCTTAGAAGGGAGCACCTACAATGAGCAGTTCTTC. The chain links TRBV7-2 to TRBJ2-1, with D perhaps matching TRBD2 (5 bases). The germline V gene has CDR1 SGHTA and CDR2 FQGNSA. The V end lost 1 base, the J end lost 2 bases, and 9 bases lay between the germline ends. This CDR3 has 15 residues.

This clonotype showed up many times. This rearrangement joins TRBV20-1 to TRBJ2-1; 8 bases align to TRBD2. The CDR3 runs 14 residues. The V gene end was trimmed by 5 bases and the J gene end by 8 bases; junction bases not matched to a gene: 11. The germline CDR1 and CDR2 sequences are DFQATT and SNEGSKA (reference sequence). CDR3 sequence reads: CSAGTRLRLDEQFF. DNA for the CDR3: TGCAGTGCTGGGACTAGACTCCGTCTGGATGAGCAGTTCTTC.

Comment on this clonotype: One end of the junction is discordant with germline, which a read error may explain. The chain is built from TRBV2 and TRBJ2-7; 7 nucleotides agree with TRBD1. The length of the CDR3 is 12 residues. Germline CDR1 is SNHLY and CDR2 is FYNNEI. Here the CDR3 reads CANSDRVGEQYF. For the CDR3, the DNA is TGTGCCAACAGTGACAGGGTCGGCGAGCAGTACTTC.

This clonotype was counted between two and nine times. The gene calls are TRBV27 and TRBJ2-1, with TRBD2 as a possible D gene (5 bases). V was shortened by 5 bases and J by 7 bases, with 24 bases between the two germline ends. This CDR3 has 17 residues. Looked up from germline, CDR1 is MNHEY and CDR2 is SMNVEV (reference sequence). CDR3 sequence: CASSKRLIRVAGNEQFF. Written as DNA, the CDR3 is TGTGCCAGCAGTAAAAGGCTAATCCGGGTCGCGGGTAATGAGCAGTTCTTC.

The table lists this clonotype with a count of one. The chain recombines TRBV7-8 with TRBJ1-3, with unresolved D. V dropped 4 bases and J dropped 3 bases, with 10 bases sitting between them. Germline V lookup: CDR1 SGHVS, CDR2 FQNEAQ. This CDR3 is built from 14 residues. In nucleotides, the CDR3 is TGTGCCAGCAGCTCGGACCTTCGTGGAAACACCATATATTTT. Translating gives CASSSDLRGNTIYF.

This clonotype was seen ten or more times. The gene calls are TRBV27 and TRBJ2-3, with D uncertain. The CDR3 extends over 13 amino acids. Germline V gene data show CDR1 as MNHEY and CDR2 as SMNVEV (reference sequence). V lost 1 base and J 4 bases, leaving 6 bases between the germline ends. CDR3 sequence: CASSLLSSDTQYF. The DNA of the CDR3 is TGTGCCAGCAGTTTATTGTCATCAGATACGCAGTATTTT.

V usage is TRBV20-1 and J usage is TRBJ2-1; TRBD1 or TRBD2 may be the D gene (9 bases each). CDR3 length equals 20 residues. V gave up 1 base and J gave up 4 bases, with 29 bases separating them. Germline V gene sequence: CDR1 DFQATT, CDR2 SNEGSKA (reference sequence). For the CDR3, the DNA is TGCAGTGCTAGAGCTGGTCGGGACAGGGATTTCAGCGGGAGGTACAATGAGCAGTTCTTC. Protein product: CSARAGRDRDFSGRYNEQFF.

This clonotype was counted only a few times. The chain has TRBV7-9 and TRBJ2-5; D unresolved. Germline V gives CDR1 SEHNR, CDR2 FQNEAQ (reference sequence). The V and J ends lost 3 bases and 4 bases respectively, with 6 bases between them. This CDR3 has 12 residues. CDR3 region: CASSFIRETQYF. The CDR3, as DNA: TGTGCCAGCAGCTTTATAAGAGAGACCCAGTACTTC.

This clonotype was observed a few times. V usage is TRBV7-2 and J usage is TRBJ1-5; D ambiguous. CDR3 size: 12 residues. The V gene's germline CDR1 is SGHTA and CDR2 FQGNSA. With 5 bases removed from V and 4 bases from J, the gap between germline ends came to 6 bases. The DNA for the CDR3 is TGTGCCAGCAGCCCCACTAATCAGCCCCAGCATTTT. Protein: CASSPTNQPQHF.

This clonotype was picked up many times. The V call is TRBV12-3 or TRBV12-4, the J call TRBJ2-3, with TRBD2 matching 7 bases. There are 15 residues in the CDR3. Trimming cost V 6 bases and J 3 bases; bases outside gene matches: 9. Here the CDR3 reads CASRPSGERTDTQYF. CDR3 nucleotides: TGTGCCAGCAGACCTAGCGGTGAGCGGACAGATACGCAGTATTTT.

There are a few counts of this clonotype. This chain links TRBV7-6 with TRBJ2-1; D may be TRBD1 (6 bases). V was shortened by 0 bases and J by 0 bases, with 12 bases between the two germline ends. From germline, CDR1 is SGHVS and CDR2 FNYEAQ. The CDR3 has 17 residues. CDR3 nucleotide sequence: TGTGCCAGCAGCTTAGCTTCAACGGACAGCTCCTACAATGAGCAGTTCTTC. It is translated as CASSLASTDSSYNEQFF.

Notes on this clonotype: Given a much more abundant clone one base away, this may be a read error. It is unclear where the CDR3 begins or ends on the DNA, so no DNA is shown, and the CDR3 is as TCRdb lists it. The chain carries TRBV28 and TRBJ1-2; the table gives TRBD1 as D, unverified against the DNA. Both ends counted, the CDR3 spans 13 residues. Germline CDR1 is MDHEN and CDR2 is SYDVKM. This chain's CDR3 is CATYTGGNYGCTF.

Ten or more counts support this clonotype. The gene calls are TRBV7-9 and TRBJ1-2; D is undetermined. The CDR3 consists of 12 residues. Between the trimmed V and J ends, which lost 1 base and 8 bases, there was a span of 8 bases. Looked up from germline, CDR1 is SEHNR and CDR2 is FQNEAQ (reference sequence). The CDR3 protein is CASSLVPGGYTF. CDR3 nucleotide sequence: TGTGCCAGCAGCTTAGTCCCAGGAGGCTACACCTTC.

This clonotype appeared many times. The chain carries TRBV6-1 and TRBJ2-5; 7 bases fit TRBD1. Per the germline V gene, CDR1 is MNHNS and CDR2 is SASEGT. Germline trimming cut 4 bases from V and 5 bases from J; bases unmatched to any gene: 13. The CDR3 has 16 amino acids. The CDR3 DNA reads as TGTGCCAGCAGTGGGACCCCGGGACAGATAAGGGAGACCCAGTACTTC. It translates to CASSGTPGQIRETQYF.

This clonotype has ten or more counts. The chain carries TRBV11-2 and TRBJ2-7, with a tentative D call TRBD2 (6 bases). The length of the CDR3 is 14 residues. V lost 3 bases to trimming and J lost 4 bases, with 13 bases between them. Germline V gives CDR1 SGHAT, CDR2 FQNNGV. The chain's CDR3 is CASSLGDSLYEQYF. CDR3 in DNA: TGTGCCAGCAGCTTGGGGGACTCCCTGTACGAGCAGTACTTC.

The chain employs TRBV9 and TRBJ2-3; perhaps TRBD1 as D (5 bases). CDR1 is SGDLS and CDR2 is YYNGEE in the germline V gene. V was pared by 2 bases and J by 6 bases, with 13 bases between. CDR3 length: 14 residues. The CDR3 region has the DNA TGTGCCAGCAGCGTTAAGGGGTTGGAGGATACGCAGTATTTT. The encoded protein is CASSVKGLEDTQYF. Together with reference TRBV9 and TRBJ2-3, the CDR3 gives the full variable domain: DSGVTQTPKHLITATGQRVTLRCSPRSGDLSVYWYQQSLDQGLQFLIQYYNGEERAKGNILERFSAQQFPDLHSELNLSSLELGDSALYFCASSVKGLEDTQYFGPGTRLTVL.